One and the same sample provided the 26 T cell receptor beta chains below, sequenced in a study of vaccination and CD4 T cells after COVID-19. The treatment here: roughly ten-day PBMC culture with coronavirus spike peptide pools or control peptides (ViraFEST assay). Their cognate antigens are unknown. The assay that was used to sequence DNA from cultured CD4+ T cells was the Oncomine TCR Beta short-read assay. TCRdb used MiXCR to reprocess the PCR reads, holding one entry per CDR3 protein. The sample has more than 14,000 distinct CDR3 sequences; around 48% are singletons. Material: CD4+ T cells from blood, cultured in vitro. Every receptor here comes from a human donor who had recovered from COVID-19.

This clonotype appeared a single time. This chain links TRBV19 with TRBJ1-3, with D hard to call. The CDR3 contains 14 residues. The V gene lost 3 bases and the J gene lost 0 bases, with 6 bases spanning the gap. Germline loops: CDR1 LNHDA, CDR2 SQIVND (reference sequence). CDR3 bases: TGTGCCAGTAGTATCCCACGCTCTGGAAACACCATATATTTT. Its protein product is CASSIPRSGNTIYF.

This clonotype was counted between two and nine times. The chain combines TRBV20-1 with TRBJ2-1, with no clear D. Germline-derived CDR1 and CDR2 are DFQATT and SNEGSKA (reference sequence). Trimming cost V 3 bases and J 9 bases, with 9 bases left between them. The CDR3 consists of 11 residues. CDR3 nucleotides: TGCAGTGCTAGTCCGAGGAGTGAGCAGTTCTTC. Encoded protein: CSASPRSEQFF.

V gene TRBV28 combines with J gene TRBJ1-2; no definite D call. CDR1 and CDR2 (germline): MDHEN, SYDVKM. The CDR3 length is 13 residues. Trimming shortened V by 3 bases and J by 6 bases, and 11 bases separated the two germline ends. The CDR3 here is CASSFVREHGYTF. In nucleotides, the CDR3 is TGTGCCAGCAGTTTCGTGCGGGAGCATGGCTACACCTTC.

V and J are TRBV9 and TRBJ1-5; D not resolved. V shed 0 bases and J shed 0 bases, with 7 bases lying between them. Germline CDR1 reads SGDLS; CDR2 reads YYNGEE. The CDR3 contains 15 residues. The CDR3 DNA follows: TGTGCCAGCAGCGTAGAAGCAGATAGCAATCAGCCCCAGCATTTT. Protein product: CASSVEADSNQPQHF. Filled out from reference TRBV9 and TRBJ1-5, the complete variable domain reads DSGVTQTPKHLITATGQRVTLRCSPRSGDLSVYWYQQSLDQGLQFLIQYYNGEERAKGNILERFSAQQFPDLHSELNLSSLELGDSALYFCASSVEADSNQPQHFGDGTRLSIL.

V usage is TRBV6-1 and J usage is TRBJ2-7; the match to TRBD1 covers 10 bases. J was trimmed by 7 bases and V by 4 bases; bases with no gene match: 7. Per the germline V gene, CDR1 is MNHNS and CDR2 is SASEGT. The CDR3 runs 14 residues. In nucleotides, the CDR3 is TGTGCCAGCAGTGCTGACAGGGGGCGGGGGGAGCAGTACTTC. Protein sequence: CASSADRGRGEQYF.

The chain employs TRBV19 and TRBJ1-5, with TRBD1 matching over 9 bases. The CDR3 spans 15 residues. Looked up from germline, CDR1 is LNHDA and CDR2 is SQIVND (reference sequence). V dropped 2 bases and J dropped 2; count of bases not matched to a gene: 1. CDR3 bases: TGTGCCAGTAGTATAAGGGACAGGGGCAATCAGCCCCAGCATTTT. This translates into CASSIRDRGNQPQHF.

In its sample, this clonotype was seen a few times. The V and J genes are TRBV6-1 and TRBJ2-5, with TRBD2 matching over 11 bases. From germline, CDR1 is MNHNS and CDR2 SASEGT. This CDR3 contains 15 residues. V gave up 1 base and J gave up 2 bases; unmatched junction bases: 0. The CDR3 loop reads CASSEVAGGQETQYF. The DNA of the CDR3 is TGTGCCAGCAGTGAAGTAGCGGGGGGGCAAGAGACCCAGTACTTC.

V is TRBV2 and J is TRBJ2-2; TRBD1 matches at 9 bases. The CDR3 totals 15 residues. Germline loops: CDR1 SNHLY, CDR2 FYNNEI. V lost 7 bases and J lost 5; bases outside the gene matches: 8. This chain's CDR3 is CASTAGDRETGELFF. The CDR3, as DNA: TGTGCCAGCACCGCCGGGGACAGGGAGACCGGGGAGCTGTTTTTT. Complete variable domain (other parts from reference TRBV2 and TRBJ2-2): EPEVTQTPSHQVTQMGQEVILRCVPISNHLYFYWYRQILGQKVEFLVSFYNNEISEKSEIFDDQFSVERPDGSNFTLKIRSTKLEDSAMYFCASTAGDRETGELFFGEGSRLTVL.

This chain connects TRBV28 to TRBJ2-7; 7 nucleotides align to TRBD1. The V and J ends lost 6 bases and 3 bases, in that order; junction bases with no gene match: 11. This CDR3 spans 15 amino acids. The germline V gene has CDR1 MDHEN and CDR2 SYDVKM. CDR3 sequence: CASRLPTGNFYEQYF. Written as DNA, the CDR3 is TGTGCCAGCAGATTACCGACAGGGAACTTCTACGAGCAGTACTTC.

In this sample, this clonotype turned up once. V usage is TRBV5-1 and J usage is TRBJ1-1; possibly TRBD1 for D (5 bases). Between the trimmed V and J ends, which lost 0 bases and 0 bases, there was a span of 9 bases. The CDR3 contains 15 residues. Germline V gene sequence: CDR1 SGHRS, CDR2 YFSETQ. This chain's CDR3 is CASSLGGGMNTEAFF. For the CDR3, the DNA is TGCGCCAGCAGCTTGGGGGGGGGGATGAACACTGAAGCTTTCTTT.

The rearrangement uses TRBV18 and TRBJ1-5, with no clear D. Germline CDR1 KGHSH, CDR2 LQKENI. The CDR3 contains 13 residues. Trimming shortened V by 4 bases and J by 2 bases, and 6 bases separated the two germline ends. CDR3 nucleotides: TGTGCCAGCTCACAATCCGGCAATCAGCCCCAGCATTTT. Its protein is CASSQSGNQPQHF.

This clonotype was seen a single time. The chain couples TRBV27 to TRBJ1-4; tentatively, D is TRBD1 (6 bases). The V gene's germline CDR1 is MNHEY and CDR2 SMNVEV (reference sequence). CDR3 size: 15 residues. Trimming took off 9 bases at V and 0 bases at J, with 14 bases between the two ends. The DNA of the CDR3 is TGTGCCAGTACACCGACAGGTGCAACTAATGAAAAACTGTTTTTT. As protein: CASTPTGATNEKLFF.

This clonotype has more than one count but fewer than ten. J is TRBJ1-1 and V is TRBV2; D remains ambiguous. Germline V lookup: CDR1 SNHLY, CDR2 FYNNEI. V lost 8 bases and J 2 bases, leaving 18 bases between the germline ends. The CDR3 totals 15 residues. The chain's CDR3 is CASLERIDYNTEAFF. As DNA, the CDR3 is TGTGCCAGCCTTGAAAGGATAGATTATAACACTGAAGCTTTCTTT.

This clonotype was detected a few times. The chain has TRBV20-1 and TRBJ2-2, with unresolved D. The CDR3 extends over 13 amino acids. Trimming shortened V by 1 base and J by 7 bases, and 10 bases separated the two germline ends. In germline, CDR1 is DFQATT, CDR2 SNEGSKA (reference sequence). CDR3 DNA sequence: TGCAGTGCTAGAGCGGGTTCAGACGGGGAGCTGTTTTTT. Amino acid sequence: CSARAGSDGELFF.

This clonotype occurred a few times. The V and J genes are TRBV20-1 and TRBJ2-3, with TRBD2 matching 8 bases. The CDR3 runs 14 residues. V lost 7 bases and J lost 2; bases outside the gene matches: 8. CDR1 DFQATT and CDR2 SNEGSKA come from the germline V gene (reference sequence). The CDR3 DNA reads as TGCAGTGTCGAGGGGCGGGGGGACACAGATACGCAGTATTTT. This encodes CSVEGRGDTDTQYF.

The rearrangement uses TRBV7-3 and TRBJ2-7, with 7 bases matching TRBD1. Germline trimming cut 6 bases from V and 6 bases from J; bases unmatched to any gene: 8. The germline gives CDR1 SGHTA, CDR2 FQGTGA. The length of the CDR3 is 13 residues. The DNA of the CDR3 is TGTGCCAGCAGGAGGGACAGTATATCCGAGCAGTACTTC. This sequence encodes CASRRDSISEQYF.

The chain recombines TRBV19 with TRBJ2-7; D could derive from TRBD1 or TRBD2 (7 bases each). The CDR3 length is 14 residues. The V gene's germline CDR1 is LNHDA and CDR2 SQIVND (reference sequence). The V and J ends lost 3 bases and 6 bases respectively, with 15 bases between them. The CDR3 here is CASSIDPGGAEQYF. CDR3 sequence (DNA): TGTGCCAGTAGTATCGACCCAGGGGGGGCCGAGCAGTACTTC.

This clonotype was observed a handful of times. The chain is built from TRBV7-2 and TRBJ2-2, with D tentatively TRBD2 (6 bases). The CDR3 spans 19 residues. V lost 2 bases, J lost 0 bases, and 19 bases lay in between. In germline, CDR1 is SGHTA, CDR2 FQGNSA. The CDR3 region has the DNA TGTGCCAGCAGCTTATCTAGGTGGCGGGACTCCACGAACACCGGGGAGCTGTTTTTT. It specifies CASSLSRWRDSTNTGELFF.

V and J are TRBV4-3 and TRBJ2-2; possibly TRBD1 or TRBD2 for D (5 bases each). CDR3 length equals 13 residues. Trimming pared 6 bases from V and 4 bases from J, leaving 9 bases between. The germline gives CDR1 LGHNA, CDR2 YSLEER. The CDR3 is CASSRDGTGELFF. The CDR3 DNA follows: TGCGCCAGCAGTCGGGACGGCACCGGGGAGCTGTTTTTT.

The rearrangement links TRBV24-1 to TRBJ2-2, with 9 bases identical to TRBD1. Germline trimming cut 7 bases from V and 1 base from J; bases unmatched to any gene: 6. CDR1 is KGHDR, CDR2 SFDVKD, per germline. The CDR3 runs 16 residues. The CDR3 spells CATSDDRGKNTGELFF. The CDR3 nucleotides are TGTGCCACCAGCGATGACAGGGGGAAGAACACCGGGGAGCTGTTTTTT.

The gene calls are TRBV24-1 and TRBJ2-1; 9 bases line up with TRBD1. J gave up 1 base and V 0 bases, and 18 bases lay outside the gene matches. CDR3 length: 22 residues. Looked up from germline, CDR1 is KGHDR and CDR2 is SFDVKD. The chain's CDR3 is CATSDLGTGQGRRRVSYNEQFF. The CDR3 DNA follows: TGTGCCACCAGTGATTTGGGTACGGGACAGGGACGACGAAGAGTATCCTACAATGAGCAGTTCTTC.

This clonotype appeared once. This chain uses TRBV27 with TRBJ2-1, with 7 bases fitting TRBD1. The CDR3 has 14 residues. J gave up 10 bases and V 8 bases, and 14 bases lay outside the gene matches. The germline V gene encodes CDR1 MNHEY and CDR2 SMNVEV (reference sequence). CDR3 DNA sequence: TGTGCCAGCGGGTACCGGGACAGCGATGTGGAGCAGTTCTTC. It codes for CASGYRDSDVEQFF.

The V call is TRBV19, the J call TRBJ1-2; D is unresolved. V lost 4 bases and J lost 13, with 16 bases in between. From germline, CDR1 is LNHDA and CDR2 SQIVND (reference sequence). The CDR3 is made up of 12 amino acids. CDR3 residues: CASSRGWTAGTF. The CDR3 DNA sequence: TGTGCCAGTAGTAGAGGATGGACGGCGGGCACCTTC.

The rearrangement links TRBV7-9 to TRBJ1-2; a weak D match, TRBD1 (6 bases). Germline values: CDR1 SEHNR, CDR2 FQNEAQ (reference sequence). Trimming shortened V by 1 base and J by 4 bases, and 10 bases separated the two germline ends. CDR3 length equals 14 residues. The CDR3 region is CASSLGQAVYGYTF. DNA of the CDR3: TGTGCCAGCAGCTTAGGACAGGCGGTCTATGGCTACACCTTC.

The V call is TRBV20-1, the J call TRBJ1-1; D not certain. Trimming took off 6 bases at V and 2 bases at J, with 10 bases between the two ends. Germline V CDR1 and CDR2: DFQATT, SNEGSKA (reference sequence). The CDR3 sequence is 12 residues long. CDR3 protein: CSAPRQNTEAFF. DNA of the CDR3: TGCAGTGCCCCTAGACAAAACACTGAAGCTTTCTTT.

This clonotype was counted once. This sequence joins TRBV9 and TRBJ2-5; 11 nucleotides line up with TRBD2. Unmatched junction bases numbered 3, after V lost 0 bases and J lost 5 bases. Germline V lookup: CDR1 SGDLS, CDR2 YYNGEE. The CDR3 extends over 15 amino acids. The CDR3 loop is CASSVVAGGQETQYF. The CDR3 DNA follows: TGTGCCAGCAGCGTAGTAGCGGGAGGGCAGGAGACCCAGTACTTC.